The 17 T cell receptor beta chains in this list originate from one sample, sequenced in a study of blood T cell repertoires in COVID-19. Profiled with immunoSEQ multiplex PCR; TCRdb holds only in-frame clones, not every one. This sample has tens of thousands of clones; 65% to 85% occur once, and the top ten carry approximately 17%. The specimen was peripheral blood. The receptors derive from a man in his 70s with active COVID-19.

The chain couples TRBV19 to TRBJ1-5; D remains unclear. Germline lookup yields CDR1 LNHDA and CDR2 SQIVND (reference sequence). V gave up 5 bases and J gave up 9 bases, with 11 bases separating them. The CDR3 has 12 residues. CDR3 amino acids: CASSPPDMPQHF. The CDR3 region has the DNA TGTGCCAGTAGTCCGCCCGACATGCCCCAGCATTTT.

The chain links TRBV19 to TRBJ2-1; possible D gene TRBD2, 7 bases. Germline V gene data show CDR1 as LNHDA and CDR2 as SQIVND (reference sequence). V was shortened by 5 bases and J by 9 bases, with 20 bases between the two germline ends. This CDR3 has 15 amino acids. CDR3 in amino acids: CASSPVGQGGGEQFF. CDR3 sequence (DNA): TGTGCCAGTAGTCCCGTGGGCCAGGGAGGGGGTGAGCAGTTCTTC.

The chain is built from TRBV18 and TRBJ2-3; 9 bases map to TRBD2. There are 14 residues in the CDR3. In germline, CDR1 is KGHSH, CDR2 LQKENI. V lost 2 bases to trimming and J lost 10 bases; unmatched junction nucleotides: 7. As DNA, the CDR3 is TGTGCCAGCTCACCAATGCGGGAGGGCCAGCCGCAGTATTTT. This codes for CASSPMREGQPQYF.

The rearrangement links TRBV29-1 to TRBJ2-7, with 9 nucleotides matching TRBD1. J was trimmed by 2 bases and V by 5 bases; bases with no gene match: 7. The CDR3 loop spans 14 amino acids. Germline V gives CDR1 SQVTM, CDR2 ANQGSEA. The CDR3 sequence is CSVITGQGPYEQYF. The CDR3 DNA reads as TGCAGCGTTATTACGGGACAGGGTCCCTACGAGCAGTACTTC.

This chain joins TRBV5-1 and TRBJ2-3; 10 nucleotides line up with TRBD2. Germline values: CDR1 SGHRS, CDR2 YFSETQ. CDR3 length equals 15 residues. Germline trimming cut 4 bases from V and 1 base from J; bases unmatched to any gene: 3. DNA of the CDR3: TGCGCCAGCAGCCAAGGGACTAGCGGCACAGATACGCAGTATTTT. Amino acids: CASSQGTSGTDTQYF.

This clone was counted a single time. The CDR3 loop reads CAISQGDEKLFF. In DNA, the CDR3 is TGTGCCATTTCACAGGGGGATGAAAAACTGTTTTTT. V usage is TRBV10-3 and J usage is TRBJ1-4; TRBD1 matches 8 bases. Germline V gives CDR1 ENHRY, CDR2 SYGVKD. The CDR3 has 12 amino acids. V shed 9 bases and J 6 bases; nucleotides not matched to a gene: 3.

The chain is built from TRBV7-9 and TRBJ1-1; weak D call: TRBD1 (5 bases). Trimming took 5 bases from V and 1 from J, leaving 11 bases between them. Germline values: CDR1 SEHNR, CDR2 FQNEAQ (reference sequence). The CDR3 spans 14 residues. CDR3 sequence (DNA): TGTGCCAGCAGCCAGGTGGGGGGGAACACTGAAGCTTTCTTT. Translated: CASSQVGGNTEAFF.

In this sample, this clone turned up a few times. The V gene is TRBV7-2, the J gene TRBJ2-7; D is undetermined. CDR1 is SGHTA and CDR2 is FQGNSA in the germline V gene. Trimming took 2 bases from V and 6 from J, leaving 5 bases between them. The CDR3 is made up of 11 amino acids. CDR3 sequence: CASSLYSEQYF. The CDR3 DNA reads TGTGCCAGCAGCTTATATTCCGAGCAGTACTTC.

This clone was seen a handful of times. V gene TRBV6-5 combines with J gene TRBJ1-1, with no clear D. CDR1 and CDR2 from the germline V gene are MNHEY and SVGAGI. The CDR3 extends over 15 amino acids. Trimming left V 0 bases short and J 4 bases short, with 12 bases between. In DNA, the CDR3 is TGTGCCAGCAGTTACTCAGCGGGCCTCGGCACTGAAGCTTTCTTT. It yields the protein CASSYSAGLGTEAFF.

V is TRBV6-2 or TRBV6-3 and J is TRBJ2-4; tentatively, D is TRBD2 (6 bases). V dropped 4 bases and J dropped 8 bases, with 15 bases sitting between them. The germline CDR1 and CDR2 sequences are MNHEY and SVGEGT. The CDR3 is made up of 14 amino acids. The CDR3 coding sequence is TGTGCCAGCAGTTTAACGGAGGGTCGGGACATTCAGTACTTC. Translated: CASSLTEGRDIQYF.

The rearrangement links TRBV6-5 to TRBJ1-5, with D unclear. Germline CDR1 MNHEY, CDR2 SVGAGI. The germline V and J ends were trimmed by 0 bases and 1 base, with 10 bases remaining between them. CDR3 length: 16 residues. As DNA, the CDR3 is TGTGCCAGCAGTTACTCGAACATCGGGAGCAATCAGCCCCAGCATTTT. It encodes CASSYSNIGSNQPQHF.

As concerns this clone: The same CDR3 is also encoded by other DNA sequences in this sample. This chain links TRBV3-1 (or the pseudogene TRBV3-2) with TRBJ2-5; tentatively, D is TRBD2 (6 bases). Germline V lookup: CDR1 LGHDT, CDR2 YNNKEL (reference sequence). Trimming cost V 3 bases and J 2 bases, with 10 bases left between them. The CDR3 has 14 amino acids. The CDR3 reads CASSQRGGQETQYF. CDR3 coding DNA: TGTGCCAGCAGCCAGCGGGGCGGGCAAGAGACCCAGTACTTC.

The chain recombines TRBV28 with TRBJ2-3; D possibly corresponds to TRBD2 (6 bases). V lost 5 bases and J lost 5, with 17 bases in between. This CDR3 spans 15 amino acids. CDR1 and CDR2 from the germline V gene are MDHEN and SYDVKM. DNA of the CDR3: TGTGCCAGCAGTATAGCGGACTCCTCCCTAGATACGCAGTATTTT. It is translated as CASSIADSSLDTQYF.

The genes are TRBV27 and TRBJ2-5; TRBD2 matches at 9 bases. J gave up 4 bases and V 5 bases, and 5 bases lay outside the gene matches. Germline V lookup: CDR1 MNHEY, CDR2 SMNVEV (reference sequence). The CDR3 has 14 amino acids. The CDR3 nucleotides read TGTGCCAGCAGTCCATTAGCGGGAGTAGAGACCCAGTACTTC. This translates into CASSPLAGVETQYF.

In DNA, the CDR3 is TGTGCCAGCAGCTCAAACGTGGCGGGTACCAATGAGCAGTTCTTC. It translates to CASSSNVAGTNEQFF. The V gene is TRBV7-8, the J gene TRBJ2-1, with D maybe TRBD2 (5 bases). The V gene's germline CDR1 is SGHVS and CDR2 FQNEAQ. The length of the CDR3 is 15 residues. Trimming removed 4 bases at V and 6 bases at J, with 16 bases between.

The chain uses TRBV2 and TRBJ2-7; D might be TRBD1 (5 bases). Germline loops: CDR1 SNHLY, CDR2 FYNNEI. V was pared by 7 bases and J by 10 bases, with 14 bases between. This CDR3 is built from 11 residues. The CDR3 region has the DNA TGTGCCAGCAAGGGGCGAAGTTTTCAGTACTTC. Amino acids: CASKGRSFQYF.

This chain uses TRBV19 with TRBJ2-5; TRBD1 might be the D (6 bases). Germline assignment: CDR1 LNHDA and CDR2 SQIVND (reference sequence). This CDR3 is built from 15 residues. V was trimmed by 5 bases and J by 5 bases, leaving 18 bases between them. The CDR3 DNA is TGTGCCAGTAGTCAGGGGTCCTCCCTGAGGGAGACCCAGTACTTC. This translates into CASSQGSSLRETQYF.